Shown below are 23 T cell receptor beta chains from a single sample sequenced in a study of metastatic and nonmetastatic thyroid tumors. TCRdb called clones again from the PCR reads with MiXCR. The sample has 10,000 to 15,000 clones, approximately 26% seen once. Nobody among the patients had been given any treatment before thyroid surgery. The sequenced material came from tumor tissue. The receptors were sampled from a female donor with papillary thyroid cancer or a benign thyroid nodule (not recorded which). Some clones in this sample may be carry-over from other donors' samples.

This clone is judged medium-sized. The rearrangement links TRBV6-1 to TRBJ2-7, with 9 bases that match TRBD1. Germline trimming cut 6 bases from V and 6 bases from J; bases unmatched to any gene: 9. The germline V gene has CDR1 MNHNS and CDR2 SASEGT. The CDR3 loop spans 14 amino acids. CDR3 in DNA: TGTGCCAGCAGCCGACTACAGGGGGCGGGCGAGCAGTACTTC. Protein: CASSRLQGAGEQYF.

In this sample, this clone is medium-sized. The chain joins TRBV5-1 to TRBJ2-7, with 8 bases lining up with TRBD1. This CDR3 region has 17 residues. J was trimmed by 1 base and V by 4 bases; bases with no gene match: 13. Germline values: CDR1 SGHRS, CDR2 YFSETQ. Written as DNA, the CDR3 is TGCGCCAGCAGCAAAAATCCCGGGACAGGAGGTTCCTACGAGCAGTACTTC. Translated: CASSKNPGTGGSYEQYF. The complete variable domain, with remaining parts taken from reference TRBV5-1 and TRBJ2-7, reads KAGVTQTPRYLIKTRGQQVTLSCSPISGHRSVSWYQQTPGQGLQFLFEYFSETQRNKGNFPGRFSGRQFSNSRSEMNVSTLELGDSALYLCASSKNPGTGGSYEQYFGPGTRLTVT.

This clone has only a few counts. The genes are TRBV13 and TRBJ2-1; 9 positions match TRBD1. V was pared by 5 bases and J by 5 bases, with 7 bases of the junction left unmatched. The V gene's germline CDR1 is PRHDT and CDR2 FYEKMQ (reference sequence). The CDR3 length is 15 residues. The chain's CDR3 is CASSRRGTGNNEQFF. Written as DNA, the CDR3 is TGTGCCAGCAGCCGCAGGGGGACAGGGAACAATGAGCAGTTCTTC.

This clone was picked up many times. The rearrangement uses TRBV7-2 and TRBJ1-1, with TRBD1 matching 7 bases. The CDR3 is 14 residues long. The V and J ends lost 6 bases and 4 bases, in that order; junction bases with no gene match: 8. The germline V gene has CDR1 SGHTA and CDR2 FQGNSA. CDR3 sequence reads: CASRPRGGSTEAFF. The CDR3 DNA is TGTGCCAGCAGGCCCAGGGGGGGCAGCACTGAAGCTTTCTTT. Full variable domain (remainder filled in from reference TRBV7-2 and TRBJ1-1): GAGVSQSPSNKVTEKGKDVELRCDPISGHTALYWYRQSLGQGLEFLIYFQGNSAPDKSGLPSDRFSAERTGGSVSTLTIQRTQQEDSAVYLCASRPRGGSTEAFFGQGTRLTVV.

This clone was seen ten or more times. The same CDR3 also results from other DNA sequences found in this sample. The chain carries TRBV28 and TRBJ2-2; 9 nucleotides match TRBD1. The length of the CDR3 is 15 residues. Germline V gene sequence: CDR1 MDHEN, CDR2 SYDVKM. The V and J ends lost 5 bases and 4 bases, in that order; junction bases with no gene match: 5. CDR3 DNA sequence: TGTGCCAGCAGTCCAAACAGGGGGCGCACCGGGGAGCTGTTTTTT. Its protein product is CASSPNRGRTGELFF.

By its share, this clone is medium-sized (0.01 to 0.1%). The genes are TRBV27 and TRBJ2-7, with D perhaps TRBD2 (6 bases). Per germline, CDR1 MNHEY and CDR2 SMNVEV (reference sequence). V was clipped by 4 bases and J by 4 bases, with 17 bases between them. The CDR3 has 15 residues. CDR3 residues: CASSSSGSGGYEQYF. The CDR3 DNA reads as TGTGCCAGCAGTTCCTCCGGTAGCGGAGGTTACGAGCAGTACTTC.

This clone has ten or more counts. This sequence joins TRBV28 and TRBJ2-1, with a weak D call TRBD2 (6 bases). Trimming stripped 6 bases from V and 0 bases from J, with 15 bases between. This CDR3 is 16 amino acids long. Germline CDR1 is MDHEN and CDR2 is SYDVKM. CDR3 coding DNA: TGTGCCAGCAGCTCCACCGGGGGAAGCTCCTACAATGAGCAGTTCTTC. Translated: CASSSTGGSSYNEQFF.

J is TRBJ1-6 and V is TRBV6-1, with 7 bases identical to TRBD1. V trimming: 7 bases; J trimming: 8 bases; junction bases outside the gene matches: 8. In germline, CDR1 is MNHNS, CDR2 SASEGT. The CDR3 has 14 amino acids. CDR3 coding DNA: TGTGCCAGCAACTTGGACAGGACTTATTCACCCCTCCACTTT. This encodes CASNLDRTYSPLHF.

In its sample, this clone is medium-sized (0.01 to 0.1%). The chain joins TRBV27 to TRBJ1-5; tentative D call: TRBD1 (6 bases). Trimming removed 3 bases at V and 6 bases at J, with 9 bases between. Germline-derived CDR1 and CDR2 are MNHEY and SMNVEV (reference sequence). This CDR3 spans 13 amino acids. CDR3 amino acids: CASSFQGLQPQHF. The CDR3 nucleotides are TGTGCCAGCAGTTTTCAGGGGCTTCAGCCCCAGCATTTT.

This rearrangement joins TRBV6-2 or TRBV6-3 to TRBJ1-2; D is ambiguous. V was trimmed by 4 bases and J by 10 bases, leaving 22 bases between them. The CDR3 sequence is 15 residues long. CDR1 is MNHEY, CDR2 SVGEGT, per germline. The CDR3, as DNA: TGTGCCAGCAGTTCGACGACGGACCCTCCTGGGGTCTACACCTTC. It specifies CASSSTTDPPGVYTF.

This clone was seen at least ten times. The chain is built from TRBV29-1 and TRBJ2-3; 8 positions agree with TRBD1. The CDR3 extends over 14 amino acids. Germline trimming cut 4 bases from V and 4 bases from J; bases unmatched to any gene: 7. Germline loops: CDR1 SQVTM, CDR2 ANQGSEA. DNA for the CDR3: TGCAGCGTTGGAGGACAGGGAGCAGCAGATACGCAGTATTTT. As protein: CSVGGQGAADTQYF.

The rearrangement joins TRBV5-6 to TRBJ1-6, with no clear D. Germline V gene data show CDR1 as SGHDT and CDR2 as YYEEEE. V gave up 0 bases and J gave up 8 bases, with 12 bases separating them. This CDR3 contains 15 residues. The CDR3 DNA sequence: TGTGCCAGCAGCTTGGAAAGGCAGTCTTATTCACCCCTCCACTTT. Translation: CASSLERQSYSPLHF.

Turning to this clone: Being one base from a much bigger clone, this may be a read error. V is TRBV7-8 and J is TRBJ1-4; D is undetermined. This CDR3 region has 15 residues. Germline V gene sequence: CDR1 SGHVS, CDR2 FQNEAQ. In nucleotides, the CDR3 is TGTGCCAGCAGCTTATCCACGACCGCTTATGAAAAACTGCTTTTT. Translating gives CASSLSTTAYEKLLF. Full variable domain (rest looked up from reference TRBV7-8 and TRBJ1-4): GAGVSQSPRYKVAKRGQDVALRCDPISGHVSLFWYQQALGQGPEFLTYFQNEAQLDKSGLPSDRFFAERPEGSVSTLKIQRTQQEDSAVYLCASSLSTTAYEKLLFGSGTQLSVL.

V and J are TRBV5-1 and TRBJ1-2; TRBD1 matches at 7 bases. V lost 0 bases and J lost 3; bases outside the gene matches: 5. This CDR3 contains 15 residues. Germline V gene lookup returns CDR1 SGHRS and CDR2 YFSETQ. The CDR3 is CASSLAGTVYYGYTF. In DNA, the CDR3 is TGCGCCAGCAGCTTGGCCGGGACAGTTTACTATGGCTACACCTTC.

The J gene is TRBJ1-2, the V gene TRBV5-1; D is unresolved. The germline V and J ends were trimmed by 0 bases and 5 bases, with 11 bases remaining between them. The V gene's germline CDR1 is SGHRS and CDR2 YFSETQ. This CDR3 region has 14 residues. The CDR3 reads CASSLEDGKYGYTF. CDR3 DNA sequence: TGCGCCAGCAGCTTGGAGGACGGTAAATATGGCTACACCTTC.

This rearrangement joins TRBV20-1 to TRBJ1-2; TRBD1 might be the D (5 bases). With 3 bases removed from V and 6 bases from J, the gap between germline ends came to 17 bases. Germline assignment: CDR1 DFQATT and CDR2 SNEGSKA (reference sequence). The CDR3 has 14 amino acids. In DNA, the CDR3 is TGCAGTGCTAGGCTCTCTGGGCAGGGTGATGGCTACACCTTC. Translating gives CSARLSGQGDGYTF.

This clone was picked up a small number of times. V usage is TRBV5-1 and J usage is TRBJ1-1; 8 nucleotides align to TRBD1. The CDR3 contains 18 residues. Losses at the gene ends were 1 base for V and 3 bases for J; bases not matched to a gene: 14. Germline V gene sequence: CDR1 SGHRS, CDR2 YFSETQ. The CDR3 loop reads CASSLRGGQEVLDTEAFF. The CDR3 DNA reads as TGCGCCAGCAGCTTGAGGGGGGGACAGGAGGTCTTGGACACTGAAGCTTTCTTT.

The chain links TRBV5-1 to TRBJ2-2, with D possibly being TRBD2 (6 bases). Trimming cost V 2 bases and J 3 bases, with 17 bases left between them. CDR1 is SGHRS, CDR2 YFSETQ, per germline. The CDR3 runs to 17 residues. CDR3 protein: CASSFCGGGWDTGELFF. As DNA, the CDR3 is TGCGCCAGCAGCTTTTGTGGGGGAGGATGGGACACCGGGGAGCTGTTTTTT.

This clone was picked up a small number of times. The CDR3 is CASSFGFLTYEQYF. CDR3 bases: TGTGCCAGCAGTTTTGGATTTCTCACCTACGAGCAGTACTTC. This chain connects TRBV12-3 or TRBV12-4 to TRBJ2-7; D is undetermined. The CDR3 has 14 amino acids. Trimming took off 3 bases at V and 2 bases at J, with 11 bases between the two ends.

This sequence joins TRBV12-3 or TRBV12-4 and TRBJ2-1; D unresolved. The CDR3 runs to 14 residues. Trimming took 4 bases from V and 6 from J, leaving 13 bases between them. The CDR3 DNA follows: TGTGCCAGCAGTTCGCTTGGGCCCGGCAATGAGCAGTTCTTC. Encoded protein: CASSSLGPGNEQFF.

In this sample, this clone is medium-sized. The J gene is TRBJ2-1, the V gene TRBV6-1; D is undetermined. CDR3 length: 14 residues. V was cut by 8 bases and J by 0 bases, with 11 bases left in between. The germline CDR1 and CDR2 sequences are MNHNS and SASEGT. This CDR3 reads CASGKSSSYNEQFF. The CDR3 coding sequence is TGTGCCAGCGGAAAATCGAGCTCCTACAATGAGCAGTTCTTC.

V usage is TRBV30 and J usage is TRBJ2-3; D is possibly TRBD1 (5 bases). Germline lookup yields CDR1 GTSNPN and CDR2 SVGIG (reference sequence). Deletions cut 3 bases from V and 2 bases from J, with 9 bases between. The length of the CDR3 is 13 residues. The CDR3: CAWSLGHTDTQYF. As DNA, the CDR3 is TGTGCCTGGAGCCTAGGACACACAGATACGCAGTATTTT.

In this sample, this clone is medium-sized. The chain combines TRBV3-1 with TRBJ2-7, with TRBD1 identical over 9 bases. The germline CDR1 and CDR2 sequences are LGHDT and YNNKEL (reference sequence). With V trimmed by 3 bases and J by 5 bases, 14 bases remained unmatched. The CDR3 totals 17 residues. CDR3 nucleotide sequence: TGTGCCAGCAGCCATCTACTACAGGGGGCGAGAGAAAACGAGCAGTACTTC. It codes for CASSHLLQGARENEQYF.